This T cell receptor (beta chain) is from a study of identical twins. The germline gives CDR1 SGHRS, CDR2 YFSETQ. This CDR3 is 18 amino acids long. V lost 0 bases to trimming and J lost 1 base; unmatched junction nucleotides: 10. Only a few counts were recorded for this clonotype. The target antigen is unknown. Template switching supplied a universal primer site; unique molecular identifiers were carried on the cDNA. TCRdb ran MiXCR on the 5' RACE reads and lists one entry per CDR3 protein. The sample lists some 630,000 distinct CDR3 sequences, about 7.1% occurring once. The study, taken as a whole, reports: Twin pairs had excess sharing that was weaker in beta out-of-frame sequences. Analyses of zero insertions could, in part, be confounded by invariant MAIT and iNKT cells. The same donors were not followed; conclusions instead depended on cross-sectional statistical analysis.

A further study also used this sample, focusing on yellow fever vaccine responses in identical twins.

J is TRBJ2-1 and V is TRBV5-1, with 7 nucleotides matching TRBD1. This receptor was identified in a woman aged 18 to 35 in good health. Sequencing was done on a sample of PBMCs. The CDR3 region is CASSLAPGQFLSYNEQFF. The CDR3, as DNA: TGCGCCAGCAGCTTGGCCCCGGGACAGTTTTTATCCTACAATGAGCAGTTCTTC.